The 25 T cell receptor beta chains reported below all come from one sample, sequenced in a study of control samples from healthy donors and cancer patients. Here immunoSEQ multiplex PCR was the method, and the copy in TCRdb shows in-frame clones only, minus some. The sample yields 95,000 to 130,000 clones, over 90% seen once. The sample taken for sequencing was blood. Receptors originate from a young man in good health.

V is TRBV10-3 and J is TRBJ2-1, with 7 nucleotides matching TRBD1. From germline, CDR1 is ENHRY and CDR2 SYGVKD. The trim removed 0 bases at V and 7 bases at J, leaving 9 bases unmatched. This CDR3 contains 16 residues. CDR3 protein: CAISESGNRGENEQFF. Here the CDR3 DNA reads TGTGCCATCAGTGAGTCGGGGAACAGGGGAGAGAATGAGCAGTTCTTC.

CDR3 residues: CAIRMGAGTDTQYF. The CDR3, as DNA: TGTGCCATCAGGATGGGGGCAGGTACAGATACGCAGTATTTT. The chain combines TRBV10-3 with TRBJ2-3; D is perhaps TRBD1 (6 bases). This CDR3 comprises 14 residues. Trimming cost V 6 bases and J 3 bases, with 13 bases left between them. The V gene's germline CDR1 is ENHRY and CDR2 SYGVKD.

V and J are TRBV6-5 and TRBJ2-1; the match to TRBD1 covers 10 bases. Trimming cost V 6 bases and J 7 bases; bases outside gene matches: 9. This CDR3 comprises 15 residues. Germline CDR1 and CDR2: MNHEY and SVGAGI. CDR3 sequence reads: CASSLTGGAGNEQFF. The CDR3 DNA sequence: TGTGCCAGCAGCCTGACAGGGGGCGCAGGGAATGAGCAGTTCTTC.

The rearrangement joins TRBV7-9 to TRBJ2-2; D may be TRBD1 or TRBD2 (5 bases each). Germline CDR1 and CDR2: SEHNR and FQNEAQ (reference sequence). The CDR3 spans 14 residues. The V gene lost 6 bases and the J gene lost 12 bases, with 20 bases spanning the gap. CDR3 amino acids: CASSSDSGGPKLFF. In DNA, the CDR3 is TGTGCCAGCAGTTCCGACAGCGGAGGTCCAAAGCTGTTTTTT.

The chain combines TRBV24-1 with TRBJ1-2; 12 nucleotides match TRBD1. The ends lost 9 bases at V and 4 bases at J; junction bases unmatched: 14. Looked up from germline, CDR1 is KGHDR and CDR2 is SFDVKD. The CDR3 has 17 residues. CDR3 DNA: TGTGCCACCGCCCCAGGGACAGGGGGCAATCGGGGCTATGGCTACACCTTC. Translating gives CATAPGTGGNRGYGYTF.

The chain couples TRBV21-1 to TRBJ2-1; TRBD2 is the table's D call and was not checked against the DNA. TRBV21-1 is termed a pseudogene. This CDR3 is 18 amino acids long. The CDR3 region has the DNA TGTGCCAGCAGCAAAGGGCCTAGCGGGGGCCTCTCCTACAATGAGCAGTTCTTC. Encoded protein: CASSKGPSGGLSYNEQFF.

The chain employs TRBV5-1 and TRBJ2-3; TRBD2 aligns across 9 bases. With V trimmed by 4 bases and J by 4 bases, 4 bases remained unmatched. Germline V gene data show CDR1 as SGHRS and CDR2 as YFSETQ. CDR3 length: 14 amino acids. This CDR3 is CASSGAGGPDTQYF. For the CDR3, the DNA is TGCGCCAGCAGCGGGGCGGGGGGGCCAGATACGCAGTATTTT.

The V gene is TRBV6-5, the J gene TRBJ2-7, with D tentatively TRBD1 (5 bases). The V gene lost 8 bases and the J gene lost 1 base, with 15 bases spanning the gap. CDR1 MNHEY and CDR2 SVGAGI come from the germline V gene. CDR3 length equals 14 residues. The CDR3 DNA is TGTGCCAGCCCAGGGCAGGGCCCATCCTACGAGCAGTACTTC. Its protein is CASPGQGPSYEQYF.

The V call is TRBV11-2, the J call TRBJ2-5; no reliable D call. The V end lost 1 base, the J end lost 8 bases, and 20 bases lay between the germline ends. CDR1 SGHAT and CDR2 FQNNGV come from the germline V gene. CDR3 length: 16 amino acids. The DNA for the CDR3 is TGTGCCAGCAGCTTAGTCGTTGCAGGCCTTTCCTCAACCCAGTACTTC. This encodes CASSLVVAGLSSTQYF. The variable domain in full, with the rest retrieved from reference TRBV11-2 and TRBJ2-5, is EAGVAQSPRYKIIEKRQSVAFWCNPISGHATLYWYQQILGQGPKLLIQFQNNGVVDDSQLPKDRFSAERLKGVDSTLKIQPAKLEDSAVYLCASSLVVAGLSSTQYFGPGTRLLVL.

V gene TRBV6-2 or TRBV6-3 combines with J gene TRBJ1-2, with unresolved D. This CDR3 comprises 13 residues. V lost 2 bases and J lost 4, with 8 bases in between. Germline V gene lookup returns CDR1 MNHEY and CDR2 SVGEGT. The CDR3, as DNA: TGTGCCAGCAGTTACAGGGCCTCCTATGGCTACACCTTC. Residues: CASSYRASYGYTF.

The J gene is TRBJ2-3, the V gene TRBV9; 11 bases match TRBD2. V gave up 0 bases and J gave up 5 bases; unmatched junction bases: 8. Germline-derived CDR1 and CDR2 are SGDLS and YYNGEE. CDR3 length: 17 amino acids. This chain's CDR3 is CASSVAGSGGAGDTQYF. For the CDR3, the DNA is TGTGCCAGCAGCGTAGCGGGTAGCGGGGGGGCAGGAGATACGCAGTATTTT.

The V gene is TRBV29-1, the J gene TRBJ1-2; D possibly corresponds to TRBD1 (5 bases). The CDR3 covers 12 residues. The V gene lost 4 bases and the J gene lost 8 bases, with 14 bases spanning the gap. Germline V gives CDR1 SQVTM, CDR2 ANQGSEA. The CDR3 bases are TGCAGCGTTGGAGGGGTCCCCCTGGGCTACACCTTC. This codes for CSVGGVPLGYTF.

This sequence joins TRBV7-9 and TRBJ2-1; perhaps TRBD2 as D (5 bases). Trimming removed 1 base at V and 10 bases at J, with 5 bases between. CDR1 SEHNR and CDR2 FQNEAQ come from the germline V gene (reference sequence). The CDR3 length is 11 residues. This CDR3 is CASSLEREQFF. The CDR3 DNA is TGTGCCAGCAGCTTAGAGCGGGAGCAGTTCTTC.

This sequence joins TRBV5-1 and TRBJ2-1; TRBD2 aligns across 8 bases. The CDR3 consists of 15 residues. Unmatched junction bases numbered 12, after V lost 6 bases and J lost 7 bases. Germline V CDR1 and CDR2: SGHRS, YFSETQ. The CDR3 DNA follows: TGCGCCAGCACCATAGCGGGGTCCCCGAGGAATGAGCAGTTCTTC. Protein sequence: CASTIAGSPRNEQFF.

The rearrangement joins TRBV11-2 to TRBJ1-2; no definite D call. The CDR3 is 16 amino acids. V was cut by 0 bases and J by 8 bases, with 19 bases left in between. The V gene's germline CDR1 is SGHAT and CDR2 FQNNGV. The CDR3 DNA is TGTGCCAGCAGCTTAGATCCAAACCCATGGGGAGGGGGCTACACCTTC. It is translated as CASSLDPNPWGGGYTF. Full variable domain (remainder filled in from reference TRBV11-2 and TRBJ1-2): EAGVAQSPRYKIIEKRQSVAFWCNPISGHATLYWYQQILGQGPKLLIQFQNNGVVDDSQLPKDRFSAERLKGVDSTLKIQPAKLEDSAVYLCASSLDPNPWGGGYTFGSGTRLTVV.

This rearrangement joins TRBV15 to TRBJ1-5; D is undetermined. The V end lost 0 bases, the J end lost 7 bases, and 13 bases lay between the germline ends. Germline V gene lookup returns CDR1 LNHNV and CDR2 YYDKDF (reference sequence). The CDR3 has 15 amino acids. CDR3 region: CATSRDPDLEQPQHF. CDR3 coding DNA: TGTGCCACCAGCAGAGATCCAGACCTAGAACAGCCCCAGCATTTT.

The rearrangement links TRBV5-6 to TRBJ2-7; tentatively, D is TRBD1 (5 bases). With 1 base removed from V and 2 bases from J, the gap between germline ends came to 10 bases. The V gene's germline CDR1 is SGHDT and CDR2 YYEEEE. This CDR3 has 14 residues. The CDR3 DNA is TGTGCCAGCAGCTTGTGGCAGGGCGCCTACGAGCAGTACGTC. The encoded protein is CASSLWQGAYEQYV.

V usage is TRBV5-6 and J usage is TRBJ2-3; perhaps TRBD2 as D (6 bases). Trimming removed 3 bases from V and 1 base from J, with 15 bases in between. Germline CDR1 is SGHDT and CDR2 is YYEEEE. The CDR3 has 16 amino acids. Here the CDR3 reads CASSSERVPRTDTQYF. CDR3 nucleotides: TGTGCCAGCAGCTCCGAGCGGGTCCCGCGCACAGATACGCAGTATTTT. The whole variable domain, remainder taken from reference TRBV5-6 and TRBJ2-3, is DAGVTQSPTHLIKTRGQQVTLRCSPKSGHDTVSWYQQALGQGPQFIFQYYEEEERQRGNFPDRFSGHQFPNYSSELNVNALLLGDSALYLCASSSERVPRTDTQYFGPGTRLTVL.

This chain links TRBV10-2 with TRBJ2-1; 8 nucleotides match TRBD2. Per the germline V gene, CDR1 is WSHSY and CDR2 is SAAADI. V lost 4 bases and J lost 10; bases outside the gene matches: 9. The CDR3 is made up of 14 amino acids. CDR3 protein: CASSVPSGGREQFF. For the CDR3, the DNA is TGCGCCAGCAGTGTCCCCAGCGGGGGACGAGAGCAGTTCTTC.

CDR3 coding DNA: TGTGCCAGCAGTTACTCGCGACCAAGGGGGGAGACCCAGTACTTC. Translating it yields CASSYSRPRGETQYF. V gene TRBV6-5 combines with J gene TRBJ2-5; D possibly corresponds to TRBD1 (6 bases). Germline loops: CDR1 MNHEY, CDR2 SVGAGI. The germline V and J ends were trimmed by 0 bases and 5 bases, with 13 bases remaining between them. The CDR3 extends over 15 amino acids.

The chain couples TRBV6-5 to TRBJ2-5, with a weak D call TRBD1 (5 bases). V was pared by 6 bases and J by 5 bases, with 13 bases between. This CDR3 spans 13 amino acids. CDR1 and CDR2 from the germline V gene are MNHEY and SVGAGI. CDR3 sequence: CASRDQGRETQYF. CDR3 sequence (DNA): TGTGCCAGCAGAGACCAGGGAAGGGAGACCCAGTACTTC.

This chain joins TRBV20-1 and TRBJ1-1, with D unresolved. Germline CDR1 DFQATT, CDR2 SNEGSKA (reference sequence). V lost 3 bases to trimming and J lost 0 bases, with 8 bases between them. The CDR3 has 13 amino acids. CDR3 sequence reads: CSASNNMNTEAFF. In nucleotides, the CDR3 is TGCAGTGCTAGTAACAACATGAACACTGAAGCTTTCTTT.

Here the CDR3 reads CASSQGWRGDEQYF. CDR3 DNA sequence: TGTGCCAGCAGCCAAGGCTGGAGGGGGGACGAGCAGTACTTC. The genes are TRBV3-1 (or the pseudogene TRBV3-2) and TRBJ2-7; D may correspond to TRBD1 or TRBD2 (6 bases each). Germline assignment: CDR1 LGHDT and CDR2 YNNKEL (reference sequence). Deletions cut 1 base from V and 5 bases from J, with 12 bases between. The CDR3 sequence is 14 residues long.

The rearrangement uses TRBV27 and TRBJ1-2, with D maybe TRBD1 (6 bases). The length of the CDR3 is 14 residues. V shed 5 bases and J shed 8 bases, with 18 bases lying between them. Germline-derived CDR1 and CDR2 are MNHEY and SMNVEV (reference sequence). Written as DNA, the CDR3 is TGTGCCAGCAGTCCCCAGGAGGGGGGCGACGGCTACACCTTC. Protein: CASSPQEGGDGYTF.

A few counts support this clone. The chain has TRBV5-4 and TRBJ2-7; tentatively, D is TRBD1 or TRBD2 (6 bases each). Germline V gene lookup returns CDR1 SGHNT and CDR2 YYREEE (reference sequence). The CDR3 is 17 residues long. Trimming removed 2 bases from V and 2 bases from J, with 20 bases in between. DNA of the CDR3: TGTGCCAGCAGCTTCCTCGACGGGGGACATTCGGCCTACGAGCAGTACTTC. Translation gives CASSFLDGGHSAYEQYF.